The rows below give T cell receptor beta chains drawn from one sample of a study of human T cells and chemical hapten exposure. Each CDR3 protein is one row after TCRdb ran MiXCR on the RACE reads. The sample holds fewer than 150,000 distinct CDR3 sequences, roughly 13% seen once. The specimen comprised whole blood, sampled in connection with sensitization to the hapten diphenylcyclopropenone (DPC). Receptors were obtained from a woman in her late teens or twenties with alopecia areata. Some clones in this sample may be carry-over from other donors' samples. Each CDR3 is given with its conserved first and last residue. A D gene is named only where the DNA matches it firmly. Size values are once, few and many counts, or a class for expanded clones, and some rows have none.

size: -; length: 14; D: -; J: TRBJ2-7; V: TRBV4-2; DNA: TGTGCCAGCAGCCCTATAGGACAGACCTGCGAGCAGTACTTC; CDR3: CASSPIGQTCEQYF
size: -; length: 12; D: -; J: TRBJ1-1; V: TRBV6-1; DNA: TGTGCCAGCAGTACAGGGTGGCCTGAAGCTTTCTTT; CDR3: CASSTGWPEAFF
size: -; length: 15; D: TRBD1; J: TRBJ1-6; V: TRBV14; DNA: TGTGCCAGCAGGGACCAGACAGGGGCTAATTCACCCCTCCACTTT; CDR3: CASRDQTGANSPLHF
size: -; length: 16; D: -; J: TRBJ1-2; V: TRBV7-2; DNA: TGTGCCAGCAGCTTCGGATTGGTTCGGGGGAACTATGGCTACACCTTC; CDR3: CASSFGLVRGNYGYTF
size: -; length: 13; D: -; J: TRBJ2-7; V: TRBV6-2/TRBV6-3; DNA: TGTGCCAGCAGTTATTACCCAGGCTACGAGCAGTACTTC; CDR3: CASSYYPGYEQYF
size: -; length: 14; D: TRBD2; J: TRBJ2-1; V: TRBV7-2; DNA: TGTGCCAGCAGCTCTCCCGGGACTAGCAATGAGCAGTTCTTC; CDR3: CASSSPGTSNEQFF
size: many; length: 15; D: -; J: TRBJ1-5; V: TRBV7-2; DNA: TGTGCCAGCAGCTCGGGATCTTATAGCAATCAGCCCCAGCATTTT; CDR3: CASSSGSYSNQPQHF
size: -; length: 11; D: -; J: TRBJ1-1; V: TRBV6-2/TRBV6-3; DNA: TGTGCCAGCAGTTACGTGGGTGAAGCTTTCTTT; CDR3: CASSYVGEAFF
size: many; length: 18; D: TRBD2; J: TRBJ2-5; V: TRBV20-1; DNA: TGCAGTGCTAGAAGCGCGTATGGGTCGGGGGGGCCTAGAGAGACCCAGTACTTC; CDR3: CSARSAYGSGGPRETQYF
size: few; length: 15; D: -; J: TRBJ1-3; V: TRBV12-3/TRBV12-4; DNA: TGTGCCAGCAGTTTTGGAGCTGTCTCTGGAAACACCATATATTTT; CDR3: CASSFGAVSGNTIYF
size: many; length: 11; D: TRBD1; J: TRBJ2-7; V: TRBV29-1; DNA: TGCAGTTACAGGGGGGACTACGAGCAGTACTTC; CDR3: CSYRGDYEQYF
size: -; length: 13; D: -; J: TRBJ2-3; V: TRBV4-3; DNA: TGCGCCAGCAGCCAGGAGCTAGCAGATACGCAGTATTTT; CDR3: CASSQELADTQYF
size: -; length: 15; D: TRBD1; J: TRBJ1-2; V: TRBV5-6; DNA: TGTGCCAGCAGCTTACTGAGACAGGGAAACTATGGCTACACCTTC; CDR3: CASSLLRQGNYGYTF
size: many; length: 13; D: TRBD2; J: TRBJ2-7; V: TRBV29-1; DNA: TGCAGCGGATCACTAGCGGACTCCTACGAGCAGTACTTC; CDR3: CSGSLADSYEQYF
size: few; length: 15; D: -; J: TRBJ2-6; V: TRBV14; DNA: TGTGCCAGCAGCTCAGGGGGACTCGGGGCCAACGTCCTGACTTTC; CDR3: CASSSGGLGANVLTF
size: many; length: 16; D: TRBD2; J: TRBJ2-7; V: TRBV4-2; DNA: TGTGCCAGCAGCCAAGTCGCCCTAGCGGGCACTTACGAGCAGTACTTC; CDR3: CASSQVALAGTYEQYF
size: -; length: 18; D: TRBD1; J: TRBJ1-2; V: TRBV7-2; DNA: TGTGCCAGCAGCTTAGTCTCCCCCCGCAGGGACAGGGGTTATGGCTACACCTTC; CDR3: CASSLVSPRRDRGYGYTF
size: few; length: 13; D: -; J: TRBJ2-7; V: TRBV27; DNA: TGTGCCAGCAGTTGGAGCCTGTCCTACGAGCAGTACTTC; CDR3: CASSWSLSYEQYF
size: -; length: 16; D: -; J: TRBJ1-5; V: TRBV10-1; DNA: TGCGCCAGCAGTGAGTACGGGCCCGGATGGAATCAGCCCCAGCATTTT; CDR3: CASSEYGPGWNQPQHF
size: few; length: 16; D: -; J: TRBJ2-1; V: TRBV2; DNA: TGTGCCAGCAGTGCGATACTAGTTTCCAGGGGCAATGAGCAGTTCTTC; CDR3: CASSAILVSRGNEQFF
size: few; length: 12; D: -; J: TRBJ1-2; V: TRBV7-9; DNA: TGTGCCAGCACCCAGGGTAACTATGGCTACACCTTC; CDR3: CASTQGNYGYTF
size: -; length: 15; D: TRBD2; J: TRBJ2-7; V: TRBV18; DNA: TGTGCCAGCTCACCGGGACTAGCGGGGGGTGGCGAGCAGTACTTC; CDR3: CASSPGLAGGGEQYF
size: -; length: 15; D: TRBD1; J: TRBJ2-1; V: TRBV11-2; DNA: TGTGCCAGCAGCCCCGGACAGGGTACCTACAATGAGCAGTTCTTC; CDR3: CASSPGQGTYNEQFF
size: few; length: 14; D: -; J: TRBJ1-1; V: TRBV20-1; DNA: TGCAGTGCTAGACCCCGGCAGACAACCACTGAAGCTTTCTTT; CDR3: CSARPRQTTTEAFF
size: few; length: 13; D: -; J: TRBJ2-5; V: TRBV29-1; DNA: TGCAGCGTTGAAGGACCACACCAAGAGACCCAGTACTTC; CDR3: CSVEGPHQETQYF
size: few; length: 11; D: -; J: TRBJ2-7; V: TRBV20-1; DNA: TGCAGTGCTAGAGATAGCTACGAGCAGTACTTC; CDR3: CSARDSYEQYF
size: few; length: 17; D: -; J: TRBJ1-5; V: TRBV7-9; DNA: TGTGCCAGCAGCTTAGCGATCACAGAGAAAGGACGTCAGCCCCAGCATTTT; CDR3: CASSLAITEKGRQPQHF
size: few; length: 14; D: TRBD1; J: TRBJ2-2; V: TRBV6-1; DNA: TGTGCCAGCAGGGACAGGATAAACACCGGGGAGCTGTTTTTT; CDR3: CASRDRINTGELFF
size: -; length: 18; D: -; J: TRBJ2-2; V: TRBV6-2/TRBV6-3; DNA: TGTGCCAGCAGTTACGCGAAACCCGGGACATTGAACACCGGGGAGCTGTTTTTT; CDR3: CASSYAKPGTLNTGELFF
size: few; length: 15; D: -; J: TRBJ2-3; V: TRBV20-1; DNA: TGCAGTGCTAGAGATTCGAATTACAGAGCAGATACGCAGTATTTT; CDR3: CSARDSNYRADTQYF
size: many; length: 14; D: -; J: TRBJ1-5; V: TRBV6-6; DNA: TGTGCCAGCAGTCAGCTGGGGAAGGGGGAGCCCCAGCATTTT; CDR3: CASSQLGKGEPQHF
size: -; length: 12; D: -; J: TRBJ2-7; V: TRBV12-3/TRBV12-4; DNA: TGTGCCAGCAGCCGGCAGGGAAGGGAGCAGTACTTC; CDR3: CASSRQGREQYF
size: few; length: 14; D: -; J: TRBJ1-2; V: TRBV7-2; DNA: TGTGCCAGCAGCTCTATAGGGTCTAACTATGGCTACACCTTC; CDR3: CASSSIGSNYGYTF
size: -; length: 12; D: -; J: TRBJ2-1; V: TRBV18; DNA: TGTGCCAGCTCAAGGATGGATAATGAGCAGTTCTTC; CDR3: CASSRMDNEQFF
size: -; length: 16; D: TRBD1; J: TRBJ1-2; V: TRBV12-3/TRBV12-4; DNA: TGTGCCAGCAGTTCCCGGACAGGGACGGCTAACTATGGCTACACCTTC; CDR3: CASSSRTGTANYGYTF
size: -; length: 12; D: -; J: TRBJ1-2; V: TRBV29-1; DNA: TGCAGCGTCAGTGACAGGAACTATGGCTACACCTTC; CDR3: CSVSDRNYGYTF
size: -; length: 13; D: TRBD1; J: TRBJ1-1; V: TRBV29-1; DNA: TGCAGCGTTGAAGGACAGGGACTGAAGGAAGCTTTCTTT; CDR3: CSVEGQGLKEAFF
size: many; length: 15; D: -; J: TRBJ1-1; V: TRBV7-8; DNA: TGTGCCAGCAGCTTCGAAGCCACTCTGAACACTGAAGCTTTCTTT; CDR3: CASSFEATLNTEAFF
size: -; length: 14; D: -; J: TRBJ2-5; V: TRBV28; DNA: TGTGCCAGCCGCAGGGGGGGAGCCCAAGAGACCCAGTACTTC; CDR3: CASRRGGAQETQYF
size: few; length: 16; D: -; J: TRBJ1-1; V: TRBV5-5; DNA: TGTGCCAGCAGCTTGAGTATAGGACACCTAAACACTGAAGCTTTCTTT; CDR3: CASSLSIGHLNTEAFF
size: -; length: 18; D: TRBD2; J: TRBJ2-3; V: TRBV12-3/TRBV12-4; DNA: TGTGCCAGCAGTTTACGCCTCGGGGTAGCGGGGACGACAGATACGCAGTATTTT; CDR3: CASSLRLGVAGTTDTQYF
size: few; length: 12; D: -; J: TRBJ2-5; V: TRBV12-3/TRBV12-4; DNA: TGTGCCAGCAGTTCGGGCGGGGAGACCCAGTACTTC; CDR3: CASSSGGETQYF
size: few; length: 13; D: -; J: TRBJ2-5; V: TRBV7-2; DNA: TGTGCCAGCAGCTCGCCCCCCAAAGAGACCCAGTACTTC; CDR3: CASSSPPKETQYF
size: few; length: 17; D: TRBD2; J: TRBJ2-1; V: TRBV10-2; DNA: TGCGCCAGCAGTGAGTCGACGGCTAGCGGGAGATACAATGAGCAGTTCTTC; CDR3: CASSESTASGRYNEQFF
size: -; length: 16; D: -; J: TRBJ2-3; V: TRBV4-1; DNA: TGCGCCAGCAGCCAAGATGGCCGGTATAGCACAGATACGCAGTATTTT; CDR3: CASSQDGRYSTDTQYF
size: -; length: 15; D: TRBD1; J: TRBJ2-7; V: TRBV19; DNA: TGTGCCAGTAGCCTCGGACAGGGCACGTCCTACGAGCAGTACTTC; CDR3: CASSLGQGTSYEQYF
size: few; length: 15; D: -; J: TRBJ2-1; V: TRBV5-1; DNA: TGCGCCAGCAGCTTGGCCGTCGGGGACTTCGGGGAGCAGTTCTTC; CDR3: CASSLAVGDFGEQFF
size: -; length: 14; D: -; J: TRBJ1-1; V: TRBV2; DNA: TGTGCCAGCAGTGACAGTCAGCTGAACACTGAAGCTTTCTTT; CDR3: CASSDSQLNTEAFF
size: many; length: 14; D: -; J: TRBJ1-3; V: TRBV6-5; DNA: TGTGCCAGCAGTAAGACAGGTTCCGGAAACACCATATATTTT; CDR3: CASSKTGSGNTIYF
size: many; length: 16; D: TRBD1; J: TRBJ1-5; V: TRBV12-3/TRBV12-4; DNA: TGTGCCAGCAGTTTAAGGACAGGGGGTACCAATCAGCCCCAGCATTTT; CDR3: CASSLRTGGTNQPQHF
size: few; length: 15; D: TRBD1; J: TRBJ1-1; V: TRBV20-1; DNA: TGCAGTGCTAGCCCCGGACAGGAGATGAACACTGAAGCTTTCTTT; CDR3: CSASPGQEMNTEAFF